One sample yielded the 7 T cell receptor beta chains listed below, sequenced in a study of PD-1 blockade in classical Hodgkin lymphoma. Time point of the sample: cycle 4 day 1 (C4D1), after five to seven weeks of nivolumab. Every one of the patients relapsed after autologous stem cell transplantation (brentuximab vedotin exposure was variable). TCRdb keeps only in-frame clones here, not all; method: immunoSEQ multiplex PCR. This sample carries roughly 52,000 clones, about 89% of them seen once, and the ten largest clones take 6% to 7.5%. This sample comprised peripheral blood mononuclear cells (PBMCs), obtained before the fourth cycle of nivolumab. All receptors derive from a human donor with classical Hodgkin lymphoma.

CDR3 in DNA: TGCGCCAGCCGGCGCAACGTTGGGGAAGGGGCCTCCGAGCAGTACTTC. Amino acids: CASRRNVGEGASEQYF. The chain combines TRBV5-1 with TRBJ2-7, with D perhaps matching TRBD1 (5 bases). Trimming stripped 7 bases from V and 6 bases from J, with 26 bases between. The germline gives CDR1 SGHRS, CDR2 YFSETQ. The CDR3 is 16 amino acids.

The chain joins TRBV7-7 to TRBJ2-2, with no clear D. Looked up from germline, CDR1 is SSHAT and CDR2 is FNYEAQ (reference sequence). V was clipped by 4 bases and J by 5 bases, with 11 bases between them. This CDR3 spans 14 amino acids. The CDR3 DNA reads as TGTGCCAGCAGCTCATCCCCTGGGACCGGGGAGCTGTTTTTT. Its translation is CASSSSPGTGELFF.

The V call is TRBV10-3, the J call TRBJ2-1; 12 positions agree with TRBD2. The CDR3 loop spans 14 amino acids. Losses at the gene ends were 10 bases for V and 4 bases for J; bases not matched to a gene: 5. The germline gives CDR1 ENHRY, CDR2 SYGVKD. The CDR3 sequence: CASGGTSGYNEQFF. The CDR3 DNA is TGTGCCAGCGGGGGGACTAGCGGGTACAATGAGCAGTTCTTC.

In this sample, this clone turned up a few times. J is TRBJ2-3 and V is TRBV10-2; 8 nucleotides line up with TRBD2. V was pared by 6 bases and J by 9 bases, with 11 bases of the junction left unmatched. The CDR3 contains 14 residues. Germline CDR1 WSHSY, CDR2 SAAADI. This CDR3 reads CASREGAGGGTQYF. CDR3 sequence (DNA): TGCGCCAGCAGGGAGGGTGCGGGGGGAGGAACGCAGTATTTT.

This sequence joins TRBV7-3 and TRBJ2-2; 10 bases agree with TRBD1. Germline CDR1 and CDR2: SGHTA and FQGTGA. The CDR3 is 14 amino acids. V lost 9 bases to trimming and J lost 7 bases; unmatched junction nucleotides: 8. This chain's CDR3 is CASSTGGLGGELFF. The CDR3 DNA reads as TGTGCCAGTTCGACAGGGGGCTTGGGCGGGGAGCTGTTTTTT.

The J gene is TRBJ2-1, the V gene TRBV13; D is ambiguous. There are 15 residues in the CDR3. Trimming took 4 bases from V and 2 from J, leaving 12 bases between them. CDR1 and CDR2 (germline): PRHDT, FYEKMQ (reference sequence). This chain's CDR3 is CASSSRPPTYNEQFF. The DNA for the CDR3 is TGTGCCAGCAGCTCCCGACCGCCAACCTACAATGAGCAGTTCTTC.

The chain is built from TRBV19 and TRBJ1-4, with 7 bases lining up with TRBD1. Germline assignment: CDR1 LNHDA and CDR2 SQIVND (reference sequence). V gave up 5 bases and J gave up 2 bases; unmatched junction bases: 2. The CDR3 has 14 residues. The CDR3 is CASSEGGTNEKLFF. CDR3 bases: TGTGCCAGTAGTGAAGGGGGCACTAATGAAAAACTGTTTTTT.